The rows below give T cell receptor beta chains drawn from one sample of a study of T cells in Graves' hyperthyroidism and ophthalmopathy. A single record per CDR3 protein comes from TCRdb applying MiXCR to the multiplex PCR reads. The sample gives 550,000 to 700,000 distinct CDR3 sequences, 46% of which show up once; under 20% is in the top ten. Sample: peripheral blood or thyroid tissue (not recorded which). The source of these receptors is an adult woman with Graves' disease, either hyperthyroidism or ophthalmopathy (not recorded which). CDR3s include the opening cysteine and the closing phenylalanine or tryptophan. Each record gives: D gene, V gene, clone size, J gene, CDR3 length, CDR3 DNA, CDR3 protein. D genes are given only for firm matches. Clone size is shown for a subset of rows, as once, few, many or a class of expanded clone.

.	TRBV10-2	.	TRBJ1-4	15	TGCGCCAGCAGTGAGTCAGAGGGAACCTATGAAAAACTGTTTTTT	CASSESEGTYEKLFF
TRBD1	TRBV10-3	.	TRBJ1-1	16	TGTGCCATCGCCGGGACAGGGGGCAAGAGGAAGACTGAAGCTTTCTTT	CAIAGTGGKRKTEAFF
.	TRBV11-2	many	TRBJ2-3	12	TGTGCCAGCAGCCTGTCGCTGGATACGCAGTATTTT	CASSLSLDTQYF
TRBD2	TRBV7-2	.	TRBJ2-7	15	TGTGCCAGCAGCTTGCACACTAGCGGGGGTGGTGAGCAGTACTTC	CASSLHTSGGGEQYF
.	TRBV12-3/TRBV12-4	.	TRBJ2-5	19	.	CASSPGVYGYTFGSGTRYF
TRBD2	TRBV7-9	many	TRBJ2-7	17	TGTGCCAGCATCCCCAAGCTCGGTACTAGCGGGAGTTACGAGCAGTACTTC	CASIPKLGTSGSYEQYF
.	TRBV10-3	.	TRBJ1-2	12	TGTGCCACCATCGGGGACGCGGATGGCTACACCTTC	CATIGDADGYTF
TRBD2	TRBV15	.	TRBJ2-3	16	TGTGCCACCAGCAGAGATCACGGACTAGCCTACAATGAGCAGTATTTT	CATSRDHGLAYNEQYF
.	TRBV7-2	many	TRBJ1-1	14	TGTGCCAGCAGCTTAGACCCGAAGAACACTGAAGCTTTCTTT	CASSLDPKNTEAFF
TRBD1	TRBV29-1	.	TRBJ2-7	15	TGCAGCGTTGAAGGCTCCGGACAGGCTATCCCCGAGCAGTACTTC	CSVEGSGQAIPEQYF
.	TRBV25-1	.	TRBJ1-4	15	TGTGCCAGCAGCCCCCGTCCCGCAGTCGGGGAAAAACTGTTTTTT	CASSPRPAVGEKLFF
.	TRBV9	few	TRBJ1-2	14	TGTGCCAGCAGCGTAGAGGGGGGGATCAATGGCTACACCTTC	CASSVEGGINGYTF
.	TRBV20-1	.	TRBJ1-2	12	TGCAGTGCTAGACAAAGACTGTTGGTACCCCTGTTC	CSARQRLLVPLF
.	TRBV11-1	few	TRBJ1-4	16	TGTGCCAGCAGCTTAGCAGGGGGAGGGACCCCGCGTGGACTGTTTTTT	CASSLAGGGTPRGLFF
.	TRBV7-8	many	TRBJ1-2	16	TGTGCCAGCACCAAATTCCGGGGGACAAATAACTATGGCTACACCTTC	CASTKFRGTNNYGYTF
.	TRBV7-8	.	TRBJ2-5	12	TGTGCCAGCAGCCCAGGGCAGGGGAATCAGTACTTC	CASSPGQGNQYF
.	TRBV2	.	TRBJ1-5	18	TGTGCCAGCAGCTTGCTGTGGAGGTCGGGACATAGCAATCAGCCCCAGCATTTT	CASSLLWRSGHSNQPQHF
.	TRBV7-9	.	TRBJ1-3	16	TGTGCCAGCAGTCCTGACAGGACCGCATCTGGAAACACCATATATTTT	CASSPDRTASGNTIYF
TRBD2	TRBV10-3	.	TRBJ2-7	13	TGTGCCATCAGTGATGCAGCGGGAGTCGCGCAGTACTTC	CAISDAAGVAQYF
.	TRBV7-2	.	TRBJ1-1	16	TGTGCCAGCACCCCGGGAGGTAACGGAATGGGCACTGAAGCTTTCTTT	CASTPGGNGMGTEAFF
.	TRBV15	.	TRBJ1-2	19	TGTGCCACCAGCAGACTCGACAAGGCCCGGGGTCGAAGACCTTATGGCTACACCTTC	CATSRLDKARGRRPYGYTF
TRBD1	TRBV12-3/TRBV12-4	.	TRBJ1-1	15	TGTGCCAGCAGCGCCCGGGACAGGGAGGACACTGAAGCTTTCTTT	CASSARDREDTEAFF
TRBD2	TRBV20-1	.	TRBJ2-2	12	TGCAGTGCTAGCGGGACTAGCGGGGAGCTGTTTTTT	CSASGTSGELFF
.	TRBV5-8	many	TRBJ1-2	13	TGTGCCAGCAGCCTGGCCCTAGGGGATGGCTACACCTTC	CASSLALGDGYTF
.	TRBV11-2	.	TRBJ2-3	14	TGTGCCAGCAGCTTAAATCCTCTCGCAGATACGCAGTATTTT	CASSLNPLADTQYF
.	TRBV2	.	TRBJ1-5	13	TGTGCCAGCACCATCGGTGGGCTCATCGGCCAGCATTTT	CASTIGGLIGQHF
TRBD1	TRBV5-6	many	TRBJ2-2	16	TGTGCCAGCAGCCCTCGGACAGGGCGGAACACCGGGGAGCTGTTTTTT	CASSPRTGRNTGELFF